Each of the 15 T cell receptor beta chains below was sequenced from the same sample in a study of patients and donors after allogeneic stem cell transplantation. TCRdb reprocessed the RT-PCR reads via MiXCR and lists one record per CDR3 protein. This table has hundreds of thousands of distinct CDR3 sequences, 16% appearing once. Sequenced sample: blood, either unsorted or a sorted T cell fraction (not recorded which). Source of these receptors: a human donor who was either an allogeneic HSCT recipient or a stem cell or donor lymphocyte infusion donor (not recorded which). It is not recorded whose cells these are; they may come from a transplant donor.

This clonotype showed up just a few times. V is TRBV4-3 and J is TRBJ1-2, with D uncertain. V was cut by 1 base and J by 5 bases, with 8 bases left in between. The CDR3 is 13 amino acids. Per germline, CDR1 LGHNA and CDR2 YSLEER. The CDR3 sequence is CASSQGRAYGYTF. DNA of the CDR3: TGCGCCAGCAGCCAAGGTCGCGCTTATGGCTACACCTTC.

The gene calls are TRBV7-3 and TRBJ2-3; D gene ambiguous. In germline, CDR1 is SGHTA, CDR2 FQGTGA. This CDR3 spans 18 amino acids. V was shortened by 5 bases and J by 3 bases, with 24 bases between the two germline ends. The CDR3 DNA is TGTGCCAGCAGCCCTCTCCATTCGGCCCCCGGTTGGACAGATACGCAGTATTTT. It encodes CASSPLHSAPGWTDTQYF.

This clonotype was observed a handful of times. The chain combines TRBV12-3 or TRBV12-4 with TRBJ2-1; TRBD2 is a possible D gene (6 bases). V was shortened by 6 bases and J by 13 bases, with 16 bases between the two germline ends. This CDR3 has 12 amino acids. The CDR3 nucleotides read TGTGCCAGCAGCCAACCGTGGGGAGGACAGTTCTTC. This sequence encodes CASSQPWGGQFF.

This clonotype showed up just a few times. V usage is TRBV19 and J usage is TRBJ1-1; D uncertain. V shed 4 bases and J shed 8 bases, with 8 bases lying between them. Germline V gene lookup returns CDR1 LNHDA and CDR2 SQIVND (reference sequence). The CDR3 has 11 residues. CDR3 sequence: CASSNEGEAFF. The CDR3 DNA follows: TGTGCCAGTAGTAATGAGGGAGAAGCTTTCTTT.

A few counts support this clonotype. CDR3 sequence (DNA): TGTGCCAGCAGTGAGCCTTGGGGACTAGCGAACCGTGGCGAGCAGTACTTC. Translated: CASSEPWGLANRGEQYF. The V and J genes are TRBV6-1 and TRBJ2-7; TRBD2 matches 10 bases. J gave up 6 bases and V 3 bases, and 14 bases lay outside the gene matches. From germline, CDR1 is MNHNS and CDR2 SASEGT. The CDR3 has 17 amino acids.

This clonotype was observed at least ten times. J is TRBJ2-3 and V is TRBV29-1, with D possibly matching TRBD1 (6 bases). The germline CDR1 and CDR2 sequences are SQVTM and ANQGSEA. The CDR3 contains 12 residues. V was clipped by 4 bases and J by 6 bases, with 11 bases between them. The CDR3 is CSVARGKDTQYF. The CDR3 DNA reads as TGCAGCGTTGCTAGGGGGAAGGATACGCAGTATTTT.

This clonotype was counted many times. The chain employs TRBV28 and TRBJ2-7; 8 bases map to TRBD1. CDR3 length: 13 amino acids. Trimming at V came to 5 bases and at J to 7 bases, leaving 7 bases not matched to a gene. CDR1 MDHEN and CDR2 SYDVKM come from the germline V gene. CDR3 nucleotides: TGTGCCAGCAGTCCCAGACAGGGGTTTGAGCAGTACTTC. Protein sequence: CASSPRQGFEQYF.

V and J are TRBV18 and TRBJ1-1; D might be TRBD1 (6 bases). Germline-derived CDR1 and CDR2 are KGHSH and LQKENI. CDR3 length: 16 residues. V was pared by 3 bases and J by 0 bases, with 14 bases between. This CDR3 reads CASSPVRNRVNTEAFF. Written as DNA, the CDR3 is TGTGCCAGCTCACCCGTTCGGAACAGGGTGAACACTGAAGCTTTCTTT.

The chain couples TRBV25-1 to TRBJ2-7; TRBD2 matches 7 bases. CDR3 length: 14 residues. With 1 base clipped from V and 3 bases from J, the junction kept 3 bases outside the gene matches. The germline gives CDR1 MGHDK, CDR2 SYGVNS. The CDR3 DNA follows: TGTGCCAGCAGTGAATCGGGGGGTCACTACGAGCAGTACTTC. It specifies CASSESGGHYEQYF.

The sample holds a few counts of this clonotype. The chain combines TRBV9 with TRBJ1-2, with 7 positions matching TRBD1. V gave up 5 bases and J gave up 8 bases; unmatched junction bases: 3. The CDR3 length is 11 residues. Germline CDR1 reads SGDLS; CDR2 reads YYNGEE. This CDR3 reads CASSTGEGYTF. The CDR3 DNA reads TGTGCCAGCAGTACAGGGGAAGGCTACACCTTC. Full variable domain (rest looked up from reference TRBV9 and TRBJ1-2): DSGVTQTPKHLITATGQRVTLRCSPRSGDLSVYWYQQSLDQGLQFLIQYYNGEERAKGNILERFSAQQFPDLHSELNLSSLELGDSALYFCASSTGEGYTFGSGTRLTVV.

This clonotype was picked up a small number of times. The chain has TRBV3-1 and TRBJ2-3; 8 bases are shared with TRBD2. CDR1 and CDR2 (germline): LGHDT, YNNKEL (reference sequence). The CDR3 contains 17 residues. Germline trimming cut 3 bases from V and 6 bases from J; bases unmatched to any gene: 14. CDR3 region: CASSHDPGGPRYDTQYF. CDR3 DNA sequence: TGTGCCAGCAGCCACGACCCGGGAGGGCCACGTTATGATACGCAGTATTTT.

The chain recombines TRBV4-3 with TRBJ1-5, with a tentative D call TRBD1 (5 bases). Trimming took 0 bases from V and 1 from J, leaving 13 bases between them. Germline values: CDR1 LGHNA, CDR2 YSLEER. The CDR3 length is 17 residues. The CDR3 DNA reads as TGCGCCAGCAGCCAAGACCTGGGGCAGGGCAGCAATCAGCCCCAGCATTTT. Translated: CASSQDLGQGSNQPQHF.

This sequence joins TRBV3-1 and TRBJ2-3, with D uncertain. The V end lost 2 bases, the J end lost 2 bases, and 11 bases lay between the germline ends. From germline, CDR1 is LGHDT and CDR2 YNNKEL (reference sequence). The CDR3 runs to 15 residues. This chain's CDR3 is CASSQFRPLTDTQYF. CDR3 sequence (DNA): TGTGCCAGCAGCCAATTTCGGCCTCTCACAGATACGCAGTATTTT.

This clonotype was counted only a few times. V is TRBV7-6 and J is TRBJ1-5; D gene uncertain. CDR1 and CDR2 from the germline V gene are SGHVS and FNYEAQ. The length of the CDR3 is 14 residues. Trimming stripped 1 base from V and 6 bases from J, with 10 bases between. The CDR3 sequence is CASSLVGESQPQHF. In DNA form, the CDR3 reads TGTGCCAGCAGCTTAGTAGGCGAAAGTCAGCCCCAGCATTTT.

V usage is TRBV7-8 and J usage is TRBJ1-5; D not certain. The CDR3 runs to 16 residues. The germline V gene encodes CDR1 SGHVS and CDR2 FQNEAQ. V lost 2 bases to trimming and J lost 0 bases, with 11 bases between them. The DNA for the CDR3 is TGTGCCAGCAGCTTATTCCCCGCGTATAGCAATCAGCCCCAGCATTTT. It specifies CASSLFPAYSNQPQHF. Supplemented by reference TRBV7-8 and TRBJ1-5, the full variable domain reads GAGVSQSPRYKVAKRGQDVALRCDPISGHVSLFWYQQALGQGPEFLTYFQNEAQLDKSGLPSDRFFAERPEGSVSTLKIQRTQQEDSAVYLCASSLFPAYSNQPQHFGDGTRLSIL.